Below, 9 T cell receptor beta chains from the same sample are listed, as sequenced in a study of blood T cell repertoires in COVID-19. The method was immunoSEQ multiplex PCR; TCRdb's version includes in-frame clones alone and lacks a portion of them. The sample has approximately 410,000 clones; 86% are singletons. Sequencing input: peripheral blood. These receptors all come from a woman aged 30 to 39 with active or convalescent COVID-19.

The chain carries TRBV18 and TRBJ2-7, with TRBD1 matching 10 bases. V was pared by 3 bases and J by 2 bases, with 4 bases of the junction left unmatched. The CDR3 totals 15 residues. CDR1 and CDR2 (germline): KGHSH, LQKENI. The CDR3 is CASSPRQGATYEQYF. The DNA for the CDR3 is TGTGCCAGCTCACCCCGACAGGGGGCAACCTACGAGCAGTACTTC.

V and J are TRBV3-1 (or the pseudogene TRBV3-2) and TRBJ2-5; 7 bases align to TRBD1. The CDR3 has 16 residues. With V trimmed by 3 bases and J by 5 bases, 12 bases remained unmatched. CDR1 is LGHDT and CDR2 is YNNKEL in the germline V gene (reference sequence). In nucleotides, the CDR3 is TGTGCCAGCAGCCACCTTATGGGACAGTCGCGGGAGACCCAGTACTTC. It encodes CASSHLMGQSRETQYF.

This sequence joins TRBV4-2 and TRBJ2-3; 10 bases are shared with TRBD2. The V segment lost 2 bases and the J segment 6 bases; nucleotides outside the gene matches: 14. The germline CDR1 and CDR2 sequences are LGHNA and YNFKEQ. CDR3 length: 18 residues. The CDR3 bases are TGTGCCAGCAGCCAACTTCCACTCCTAGCGGGGGAGGGGGATACGCAGTATTTT. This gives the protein CASSQLPLLAGEGDTQYF.

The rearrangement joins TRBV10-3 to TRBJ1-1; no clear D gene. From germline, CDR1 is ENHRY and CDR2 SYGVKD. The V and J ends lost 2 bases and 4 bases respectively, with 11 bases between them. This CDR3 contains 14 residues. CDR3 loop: CAISETGVGTEAFF. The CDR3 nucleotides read TGTGCCATCAGTGAGACCGGGGTGGGCACTGAAGCTTTCTTT.

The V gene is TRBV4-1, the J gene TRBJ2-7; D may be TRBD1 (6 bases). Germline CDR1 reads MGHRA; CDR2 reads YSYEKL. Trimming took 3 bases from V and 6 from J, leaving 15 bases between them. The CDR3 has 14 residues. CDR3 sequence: CASSHPTGLGEQYF. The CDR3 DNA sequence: TGCGCCAGCAGCCACCCAACAGGGTTGGGCGAGCAGTACTTC.

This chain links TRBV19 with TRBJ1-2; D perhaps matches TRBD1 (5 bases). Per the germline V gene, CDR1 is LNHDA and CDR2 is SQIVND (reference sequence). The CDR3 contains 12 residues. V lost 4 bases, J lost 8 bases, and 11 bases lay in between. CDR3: CASSSPGNGYTF. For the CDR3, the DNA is TGTGCCAGTAGTAGTCCAGGGAACGGCTACACCTTC. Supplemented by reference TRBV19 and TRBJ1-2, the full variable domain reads DGGITQSPKYLFRKEGQNVTLSCEQNLNHDAMYWYRQDPGQGLRLIYYSQIVNDFQKGDIAEGYSVSREKKESFPLTVTSAQKNPTAFYLCASSSPGNGYTFGSGTRLTVV.

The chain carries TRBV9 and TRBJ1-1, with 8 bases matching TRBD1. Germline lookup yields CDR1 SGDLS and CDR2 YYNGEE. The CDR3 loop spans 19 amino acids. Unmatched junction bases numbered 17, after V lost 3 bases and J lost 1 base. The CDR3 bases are TGTGCCAGCAGCGCAACCGGGACAGGCGATTTTAGGGAGAACACTGAAGCTTTCTTT. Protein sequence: CASSATGTGDFRENTEAFF.

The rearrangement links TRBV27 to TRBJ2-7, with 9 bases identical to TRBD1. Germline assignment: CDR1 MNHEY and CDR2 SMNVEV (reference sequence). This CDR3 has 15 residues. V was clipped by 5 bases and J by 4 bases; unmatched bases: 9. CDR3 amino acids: CASSLDRDRAYEQYF. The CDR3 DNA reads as TGTGCCAGCAGTCTCGATCGGGACAGGGCGTACGAGCAGTACTTC.

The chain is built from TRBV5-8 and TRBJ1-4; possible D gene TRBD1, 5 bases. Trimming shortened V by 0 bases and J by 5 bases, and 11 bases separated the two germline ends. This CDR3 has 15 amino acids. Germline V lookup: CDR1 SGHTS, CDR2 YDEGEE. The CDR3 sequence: CASSLGGPPNEKLFF. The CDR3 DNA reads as TGTGCCAGCAGCTTGGGGGGCCCGCCGAATGAAAAACTGTTTTTT.